Sequencing of this T cell receptor beta chain was carried out in a study of T cells after yellow fever vaccination. TCRdb passed the 5' RACE reads through MiXCR, listing each CDR3 protein once. Of about 230,000 distinct CDR3 sequences in the sample, roughly 6.2% were seen once. With respect to this clonotype: The antigen is undetermined.

Study-wide findings and caveats: In FACS-sorted repertoires, abundant clonotypes from the bulk population could appear as contaminants.

This TCR derives from a man younger than 45 who received the YFV17D yellow fever vaccine. This specimen was CD4+ T cells sorted from PBMCs, taken on the day of the yellow fever booster vaccination.

CDR3 in DNA: TGTGCCAGCAGATCAGGGGGCAACCACTATGGCTACACCTTC. Protein: CASRSGGNHYGYTF. The chain couples TRBV6-1 to TRBJ1-2; TRBD1 matches at 8 bases. Trimming at V came to 6 bases and at J to 3 bases, leaving 6 bases not matched to a gene. Per germline, CDR1 MNHNS and CDR2 SASEGT. There are 14 residues in the CDR3.